The 14 T cell receptor beta chains below all came from one sample that was sequenced in a study of blood T cells in healthy people across ages. With a J-beta primer mix and a sample-barcoded 5' primer, a second PCR ran about 7 to 12 cycles. TCRdb recomputed calls from the 5' RACE reads with MiXCR, one row per CDR3 protein. The table has over a million distinct CDR3 sequences, under 55% seen once. Sequencing was performed on blood. These receptor sequences come from a woman aged 55-75 years in good health.

This chain joins TRBV29-1 and TRBJ2-7, with 10 bases matching TRBD2. The CDR3 is 13 residues long. Germline V lookup: CDR1 SQVTM, CDR2 ANQGSEA. V was clipped by 4 bases and J by 12 bases; unmatched bases: 12. The CDR3 DNA sequence: TGCAGCGTTGCTGGGCTAGCGGGAGATGTGCGGTACTTC. It encodes CSVAGLAGDVRYF.

The rearrangement joins TRBV12-3 or TRBV12-4 to TRBJ2-1; D is possibly TRBD1 or TRBD2 (5 bases each). This CDR3 has 15 amino acids. V was shortened by 1 base and J by 5 bases, with 12 bases between the two germline ends. CDR3 DNA: TGTGCCAGCAGTTTAGGGGGGAGACGGCACAATGAGCAGTTCTTC. Its protein is CASSLGGRRHNEQFF.

The chain is built from TRBV5-1 and TRBJ2-7; D possibly corresponds to TRBD2 (5 bases). V gave up 2 bases and J gave up 0 bases, with 12 bases separating them. Germline CDR1 SGHRS, CDR2 YFSETQ. This CDR3 spans 15 amino acids. CDR3 protein: CASSFGLYNSYEQYF. For the CDR3, the DNA is TGCGCCAGCAGCTTTGGACTTTATAACTCCTACGAGCAGTACTTC.

This sequence joins TRBV20-1 and TRBJ2-3; D is unclear. Per the germline V gene, CDR1 is DFQATT and CDR2 is SNEGSKA (reference sequence). CDR3 length: 15 amino acids. Trimming stripped 3 bases from V and 0 bases from J, with 13 bases between. Here the CDR3 DNA reads TGCAGTGCTAGGAGGCGAAGGTCTAGCACAGATACGCAGTATTTT. This sequence encodes CSARRRRSSTDTQYF.

This clonotype occurred a few times. The rearrangement joins TRBV6-5 to TRBJ1-6, with D tentatively TRBD1 (5 bases). CDR1 and CDR2 (germline): MNHEY, SVGAGI. V gave up 6 bases and J gave up 5 bases, with 17 bases separating them. This CDR3 is 16 amino acids long. The CDR3 reads CASRTSLGANNSPLHF. In DNA, the CDR3 is TGTGCCAGCAGAACCTCCCTAGGGGCGAATAATTCACCCCTCCACTTT.

This clonotype has a handful of counts. This rearrangement joins TRBV12-3 or TRBV12-4 to TRBJ2-7; 7 positions match TRBD1. This CDR3 is 17 amino acids long. The V segment lost 6 bases and the J segment 2 bases; nucleotides outside the gene matches: 16. Here the CDR3 reads CASSKGQLRLSTYEQYF. CDR3 in DNA: TGTGCCAGCAGCAAGGGACAGTTAAGGTTGAGCACCTACGAGCAGTACTTC.

This chain links TRBV30 with TRBJ1-1, with a weak D call TRBD1 (5 bases). The V and J ends lost 8 bases and 3 bases respectively, with 10 bases between them. Germline loops: CDR1 GTSNPN, CDR2 SVGIG (reference sequence). The CDR3 covers 11 residues. CDR3 DNA: TGTGCCAGGGGTACAGACACTGAAGCTTTCTTT. Its translation is CARGTDTEAFF. Based on the CDR3 plus reference TRBV30 and TRBJ1-1, the full variable domain is SQTIHQWPATLVQPVGSPLSLECTVEGTSNPNLYWYRQAAGRGLQLLFYSVGIGQISSEVPQNLSASRPQDRQFILSSKKLLLSDSGFYLCARGTDTEAFFGQGTRLTVV.

Only a few counts were recorded for this clonotype. The J gene is TRBJ2-1, the V gene TRBV7-8; 7 bases are shared with TRBD2. The junction had 9 bases not matched to a gene; V was cut back by 0 bases and J by 4 bases. Looked up from germline, CDR1 is SGHVS and CDR2 is FQNEAQ. The CDR3 is made up of 17 amino acids. The CDR3: CASSLALGLAEYNEQFF. As DNA, the CDR3 is TGTGCCAGCAGCTTAGCTTTAGGGCTAGCGGAGTACAATGAGCAGTTCTTC.

The gene calls are TRBV29-1 and TRBJ2-7; TRBD2 aligns across 10 bases. Per the germline V gene, CDR1 is SQVTM and CDR2 is ANQGSEA. V trimming: 0 bases; J trimming: 3 bases; junction bases outside the gene matches: 5. This CDR3 has 15 residues. CDR3 sequence reads: CSVEDRSGGDYEQYF. The CDR3 DNA sequence: TGCAGCGTTGAAGATCGGAGCGGGGGGGACTACGAGCAGTACTTC.

The chain employs TRBV27 and TRBJ2-1; 15 positions agree with TRBD2. The CDR3 is 17 residues long. The junction had 12 bases not matched to a gene; V was cut back by 8 bases and J by 7 bases. The germline CDR1 and CDR2 sequences are MNHEY and SMNVEV (reference sequence). CDR3 sequence: CASRWTSGRAVGNEQFF. The CDR3 region has the DNA TGTGCCAGCCGGTGGACTAGCGGGAGGGCAGTGGGGAATGAGCAGTTCTTC.

A few counts support this clonotype. The rearrangement joins TRBV12-3 or TRBV12-4 to TRBJ2-5; no firm D call. Trimming took 7 bases from V and 5 from J, leaving 17 bases between them. The CDR3 runs to 14 residues. CDR3 DNA: TGTGCCAGCACCCCGCCCGCCTCGGAGGAGACCCAGTACTTC. Translation: CASTPPASEETQYF.

In this sample, this clonotype turned up a few times. An end of the junction differs from the germline gene, which may be a read error. The chain uses TRBV7-7 and TRBJ2-5; possible D gene TRBD2, 6 bases. Germline V lookup: CDR1 SSHAT, CDR2 FNYEAQ (reference sequence). This CDR3 has 15 amino acids. CDR3 bases: TGTGCCAGCAGTTTAGGGGCCGGGGGAAGAGAGACCCAGTACTTC. Amino acid sequence: CASSLGAGGRETQYF.

This chain uses TRBV29-1 with TRBJ2-5; D gene uncertain. The CDR3 loop spans 13 amino acids. Per germline, CDR1 SQVTM and CDR2 ANQGSEA. Trimming took 4 bases from V and 5 from J, leaving 14 bases between them. CDR3 DNA: TGCAGCGTTGCGATTGGGGTTAGGGAGACCCAGTACTTC. As protein: CSVAIGVRETQYF.

The rearrangement joins TRBV5-1 to TRBJ2-3; D is possibly TRBD1 or TRBD2 (5 bases each). The ends were cut back, 0 bases at V and 6 bases at J, with 26 bases in the middle. This CDR3 region has 19 residues. Germline V CDR1 and CDR2: SGHRS, YFSETQ. The chain's CDR3 is CASSLALRAKGPNGDTQYF. The CDR3 DNA reads TGCGCCAGCAGCTTGGCTTTGCGGGCAAAGGGACCTAACGGCGATACGCAGTATTTT. Full variable domain (rest looked up from reference TRBV5-1 and TRBJ2-3): KAGVTQTPRYLIKTRGQQVTLSCSPISGHRSVSWYQQTPGQGLQFLFEYFSETQRNKGNFPGRFSGRQFSNSRSEMNVSTLELGDSALYLCASSLALRAKGPNGDTQYFGPGTRLTVL.